This T cell receptor (beta chain) was documented in a study of cytomegalovirus exposure and HLA in healthy donors. CDR3 length: 14 residues. CDR1 and CDR2 (germline): MNHEY, SVGAGI. V dropped 6 bases and J dropped 2 bases, with 14 bases sitting between them. 60 Vbeta and 13 Jbeta primers were used in PCR. Libraries were prepared by immunoSEQ multiplex PCR; TCRdb keeps only in-frame clonotypes and omits some of them. The sample includes 190,000 or so clones, around four fifths seen only once; the top ten take 1.5% to 2%. The rearrangement uses TRBV6-5 and TRBJ2-7; D gene uncertain. Sequenced sample: PBMCs. The clonotype originates from a man in his forties or fifties in good health and CMV-seronegative. The CDR3 DNA reads TGTGCCAGCAGCGACGTGACACCTCCCTACGAGCAGTACTTC. It specifies CASSDVTPPYEQYF.